The next 17 T cell receptor beta chains were all read from a single sample in a study of cytomegalovirus exposure and HLA in healthy donors. PCR was performed using 60 Vbeta and 13 Jbeta primers. Clones were sequenced by immunoSEQ multiplex PCR, and TCRdb holds only the in-frame ones, with some missing. The sample contains 200,000 to 250,000 clones, less than 85% of which appear only once. Sequencing used PBMCs. The receptors stem from a girl aged 2 to 10 in good health and CMV-seronegative.

A few counts support this clone. The CDR3 sequence is CASSLGQGAFF. CDR3 coding DNA: TGTGCCAGTAGTTTGGGCCAAGGAGCTTTCTTT. This rearrangement joins TRBV19 to TRBJ1-1, with D uncertain. CDR3 length equals 11 residues. Looked up from germline, CDR1 is LNHDA and CDR2 is SQIVND (reference sequence). The V and J ends lost 5 bases and 10 bases respectively, with 11 bases between them.

This clone was found a few times. V usage is TRBV19 and J usage is TRBJ1-5; 7 nucleotides agree with TRBD1. Trimming removed 5 bases from V and 4 bases from J; junction bases left unmatched: 5. Germline CDR1 is LNHDA and CDR2 is SQIVND (reference sequence). CDR3 length: 14 amino acids. As DNA, the CDR3 is TGTGCCAGTAGTGCGGAACAGGGGAATCAGCCCCAGCATTTT. It codes for CASSAEQGNQPQHF.

The chain combines TRBV21-1 with TRBJ1-2; the D call TRBD1 from the table was never checked on the DNA. TRBV21-1 is listed as a pseudogene. The CDR3 spans 13 residues. As DNA, the CDR3 is TGTGCCAGCTGCGTTTGGGCCCTAAATGGCTACACCTTC. Protein sequence: CASCVWALNGYTF.

V gene TRBV11-2 combines with J gene TRBJ1-1; D remains ambiguous. V lost 2 bases and J lost 0, with 4 bases in between. CDR1 and CDR2 from the germline V gene are SGHAT and FQNNGV. The CDR3 is 13 residues long. CDR3 protein: CASSLSLNTEAFF. The CDR3 DNA follows: TGTGCCAGCAGCTTATCATTGAACACTGAAGCTTTCTTT. The full variable domain, completed using reference TRBV11-2 and TRBJ1-1, is EAGVAQSPRYKIIEKRQSVAFWCNPISGHATLYWYQQILGQGPKLLIQFQNNGVVDDSQLPKDRFSAERLKGVDSTLKIQPAKLEDSAVYLCASSLSLNTEAFFGQGTRLTVV.

The chain employs TRBV7-9 and TRBJ1-1; perhaps TRBD1 as D (6 bases). The CDR3 runs to 15 residues. The germline CDR1 and CDR2 sequences are SEHNR and FQNEAQ (reference sequence). V lost 3 bases to trimming and J lost 4 bases, with 15 bases between them. CDR3 bases: TGTGCCAGCAGCTTCGCAGGGGTTTATAGCACTGAAGCTTTCTTT. This translates into CASSFAGVYSTEAFF.

The chain combines TRBV29-1 with TRBJ1-4, with a weak D call TRBD1 (5 bases). This CDR3 is built from 12 residues. The germline V gene has CDR1 SQVTM and CDR2 ANQGSEA. Between the trimmed V and J ends, which lost 6 bases and 5 bases, there was a span of 10 bases. CDR3: CSVQGRNEKLFF. The CDR3 bases are TGCAGCGTCCAGGGTAGGAATGAAAAACTGTTTTTT.

This clone showed up just a few times. The chain recombines TRBV29-1 with TRBJ2-5; 8 bases align to TRBD1. CDR1 and CDR2 from the germline V gene are SQVTM and ANQGSEA. Losses at the gene ends were 3 bases for V and 5 bases for J; bases not matched to a gene: 5. This CDR3 has 13 amino acids. DNA for the CDR3: TGCAGCGTTGATTGGACAGGGATGGAGACCCAGTACTTC. This gives the protein CSVDWTGMETQYF.

This rearrangement joins TRBV5-5 to TRBJ1-1, with 10 bases that match TRBD1. Germline V gives CDR1 SGHKS, CDR2 YYEKEE (reference sequence). This CDR3 has 15 amino acids. V lost 4 bases to trimming and J lost 3 bases; unmatched junction nucleotides: 6. CDR3 amino acids: CASSPGTGVDTEAFF. For the CDR3, the DNA is TGTGCCAGCAGCCCGGGGACAGGGGTGGACACTGAAGCTTTCTTT.

The chain employs TRBV30 and TRBJ2-1, with D maybe TRBD2 (5 bases). The CDR3 contains 13 residues. The V gene lost 4 bases and the J gene lost 5 bases, with 12 bases spanning the gap. Germline V gives CDR1 GTSNPN, CDR2 SVGIG (reference sequence). CDR3 amino acids: CAWNGIGNNEQFF. The DNA for the CDR3 is TGTGCCTGGAACGGGATAGGGAACAATGAGCAGTTCTTC.

The chain uses TRBV7-9 and TRBJ1-4; no clear D. CDR3 length: 15 amino acids. The germline V and J ends were trimmed by 6 bases and 9 bases, with 20 bases remaining between them. The germline CDR1 and CDR2 sequences are SEHNR and FQNEAQ (reference sequence). The CDR3 DNA is TGTGCCAGCAGTATCACCGACTCGGTTGCGAAAAAACTGTTTTTT. This translates into CASSITDSVAKKLFF.

V and J are TRBV4-1 and TRBJ2-5; TRBD2 matches 8 bases. The CDR3 is 16 residues long. Germline CDR1 and CDR2: MGHRA and YSYEKL. V dropped 3 bases and J dropped 3; count of bases not matched to a gene: 9. CDR3 sequence reads: CASSHMAGGREETQYF. CDR3 sequence (DNA): TGCGCCAGCAGCCATATGGCGGGAGGCCGGGAAGAGACCCAGTACTTC.

This rearrangement joins TRBV6-5 to TRBJ2-5, with TRBD2 as a possible D gene (7 bases). The CDR3 runs to 15 residues. CDR1 and CDR2 from the germline V gene are MNHEY and SVGAGI. The V end was cut by 6 bases, the J end by 4 bases, with 18 bases between. The CDR3 DNA is TGTGCCAGCAGCAGACTACAGGGAGGGGTAGAGACCCAGTACTTC. This encodes CASSRLQGGVETQYF.

This clone has a single count. The rearrangement uses TRBV6-5 and TRBJ2-2, with D possibly being TRBD1 (6 bases). Germline CDR1 MNHEY, CDR2 SVGAGI. V was cut by 6 bases and J by 8 bases, with 10 bases left in between. The CDR3 contains 12 residues. The CDR3, as DNA: TGTGCCAGCAGACCTGACAGGGGGGAGCTGTTTTTT. Amino acid sequence: CASRPDRGELFF.

The chain carries TRBV6-6 and TRBJ2-7, with D tentatively TRBD1 (6 bases). The germline CDR1 and CDR2 sequences are MNHNY and SVGAGI (reference sequence). The CDR3 contains 14 residues. V lost 2 bases and J 0 bases, leaving 8 bases between the germline ends. The CDR3 reads CASSYTGTSYEQYF. The CDR3, as DNA: TGTGCCAGCAGTTACACAGGGACCTCCTACGAGCAGTACTTC.

The V call is TRBV15, the J call TRBJ2-5; tentatively, D is TRBD1 (7 bases). Trimming left V 1 base short and J 7 bases short, with 13 bases between. The CDR3 covers 14 residues. Per germline, CDR1 LNHNV and CDR2 YYDKDF (reference sequence). In DNA, the CDR3 is TGTGCCACCAGCAGAGTAGATCAGGGGGGGACCCAGTACTTC. It codes for CATSRVDQGGTQYF.

The chain employs TRBV7-9 and TRBJ1-1; a possible D gene is TRBD1 (5 bases). V gave up 4 bases and J gave up 1 base, with 13 bases separating them. Germline V gives CDR1 SEHNR, CDR2 FQNEAQ (reference sequence). The CDR3 has 15 residues. The CDR3 here is CASSSGGYQNTEAFF. The CDR3 region has the DNA TGTGCCAGCAGCTCGGGGGGGTATCAGAACACTGAAGCTTTCTTT.

V gene TRBV30 combines with J gene TRBJ2-7; a possible D gene is TRBD2 (6 bases). Germline CDR1 GTSNPN, CDR2 SVGIG (reference sequence). The CDR3 is 13 amino acids. V was trimmed by 3 bases and J by 3 bases, leaving 12 bases between them. CDR3 coding DNA: TGTGCCTGGAGCGGCGGGGATCACTACGAGCAGTACTTC. Its protein product is CAWSGGDHYEQYF.